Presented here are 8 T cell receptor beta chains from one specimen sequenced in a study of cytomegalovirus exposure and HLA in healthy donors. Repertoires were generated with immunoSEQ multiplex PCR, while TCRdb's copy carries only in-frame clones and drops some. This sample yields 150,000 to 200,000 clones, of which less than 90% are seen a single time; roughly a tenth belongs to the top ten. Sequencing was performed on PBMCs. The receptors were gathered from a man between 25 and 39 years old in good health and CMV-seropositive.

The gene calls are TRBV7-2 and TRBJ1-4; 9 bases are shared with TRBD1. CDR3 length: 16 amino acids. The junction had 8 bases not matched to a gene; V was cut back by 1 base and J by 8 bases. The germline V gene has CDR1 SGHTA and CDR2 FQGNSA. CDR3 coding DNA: TGTGCCAGCAGCTTAGTCGTCGGGACAGGGTTGGAAAAACTGTTTTTT. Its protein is CASSLVVGTGLEKLFF.

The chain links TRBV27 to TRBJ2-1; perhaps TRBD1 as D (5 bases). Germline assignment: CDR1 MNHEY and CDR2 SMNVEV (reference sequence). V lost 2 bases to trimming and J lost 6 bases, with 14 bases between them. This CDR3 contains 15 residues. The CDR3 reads CASSLQGAWGNEQFF. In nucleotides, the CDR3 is TGTGCCAGCAGTTTACAAGGGGCCTGGGGCAATGAGCAGTTCTTC.

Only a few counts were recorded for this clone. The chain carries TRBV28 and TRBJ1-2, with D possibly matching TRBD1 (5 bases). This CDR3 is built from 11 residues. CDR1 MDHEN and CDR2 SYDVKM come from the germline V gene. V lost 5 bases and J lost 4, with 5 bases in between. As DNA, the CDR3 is TGTGCCAGCAGTCAGGGCTATGGCTACACCTTC. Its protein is CASSQGYGYTF.

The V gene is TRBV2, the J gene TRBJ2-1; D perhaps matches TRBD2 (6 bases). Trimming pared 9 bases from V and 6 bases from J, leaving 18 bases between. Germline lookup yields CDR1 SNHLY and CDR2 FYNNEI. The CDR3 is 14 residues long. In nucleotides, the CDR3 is TGTGCCAGTCGGCGGGACTCCTTAAGCAATGAGCAGTTCTTC. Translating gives CASRRDSLSNEQFF.

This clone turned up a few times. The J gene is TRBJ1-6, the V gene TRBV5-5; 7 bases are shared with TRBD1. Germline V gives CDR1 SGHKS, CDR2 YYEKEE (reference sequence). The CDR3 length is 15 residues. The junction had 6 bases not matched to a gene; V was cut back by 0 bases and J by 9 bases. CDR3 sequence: CASSLGLDRASPLHF. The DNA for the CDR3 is TGTGCCAGCAGCTTGGGGTTAGACAGGGCTTCACCCCTCCACTTT.

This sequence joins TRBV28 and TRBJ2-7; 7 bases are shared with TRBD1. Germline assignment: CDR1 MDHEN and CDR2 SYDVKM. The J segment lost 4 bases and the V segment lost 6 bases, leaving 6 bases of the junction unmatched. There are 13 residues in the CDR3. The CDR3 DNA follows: TGTGCCAGCAGGCCCACAGGGGTATACGAGCAGTACTTC. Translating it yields CASRPTGVYEQYF.

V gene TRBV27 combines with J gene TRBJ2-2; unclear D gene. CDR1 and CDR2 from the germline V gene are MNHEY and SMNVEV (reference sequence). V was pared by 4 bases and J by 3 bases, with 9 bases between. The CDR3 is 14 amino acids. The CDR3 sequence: CASSSFVYTGELFF. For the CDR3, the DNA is TGTGCCAGCAGTTCCTTCGTATACACCGGGGAGCTGTTTTTT.

CDR3 sequence (DNA): TGTGCCAGCAGCTTAGGTGGGCAAACTCAAGAGACCCAGTACTTC. Its protein is CASSLGGQTQETQYF. The rearrangement joins TRBV11-1 to TRBJ2-5; D is ambiguous. V was trimmed by 1 base and J by 2 bases, leaving 11 bases between them. The CDR3 contains 15 residues. Germline V gene data show CDR1 as SGHAT and CDR2 as FQDESV (reference sequence).